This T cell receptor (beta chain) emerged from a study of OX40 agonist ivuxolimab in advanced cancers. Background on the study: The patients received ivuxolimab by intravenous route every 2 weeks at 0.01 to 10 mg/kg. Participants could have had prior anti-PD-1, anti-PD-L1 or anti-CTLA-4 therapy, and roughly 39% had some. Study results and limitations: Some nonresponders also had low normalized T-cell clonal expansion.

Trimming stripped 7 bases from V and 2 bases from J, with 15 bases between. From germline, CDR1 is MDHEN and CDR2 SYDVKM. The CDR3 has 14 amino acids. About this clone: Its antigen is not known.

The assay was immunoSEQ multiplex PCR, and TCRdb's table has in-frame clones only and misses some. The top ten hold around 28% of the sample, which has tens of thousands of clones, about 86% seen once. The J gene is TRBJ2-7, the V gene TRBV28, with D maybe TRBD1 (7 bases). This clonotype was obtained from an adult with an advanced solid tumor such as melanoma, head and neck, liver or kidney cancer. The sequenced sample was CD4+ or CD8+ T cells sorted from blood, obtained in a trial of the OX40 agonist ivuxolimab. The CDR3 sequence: CASTPGDRAYEQYF. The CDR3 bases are TGTGCCAGCACCCCGGGGGACAGAGCCTACGAGCAGTACTTC.